The T cell receptor beta chain described here comes from a study of tumor-infiltrating lymphocytes in primary liver carcinoma. Constant-region priming of around 530 ng total RNA yielded TCR beta cDNA. Libraries covering TCR beta were generated through three nested multiplex PCR rounds (using a slightly modified ARM-PCR). A C-beta reverse primer was combined with TRBV1-TRBV30 forward primers in the first two PCR rounds, and each round had approximately 9 cycles. TCRdb re-analysed the multiplex PCR reads in MiXCR, keeping a single row per CDR3 protein. The data show 300,000 to 350,000 distinct CDR3 sequences, with approximately 64% seen just once and about 6.1% held by the top ten. This clonotype was observed a handful of times. Germline CDR1 and CDR2: MDHEN and SYDVKM. This CDR3 is built from 15 residues. With 6 bases removed from V and 0 bases from J, the gap between germline ends came to 15 bases.

Unsorted whole blood supplied the blood RNA, and germline DNA was isolated too. The sequenced sample consisted of peripheral blood. The rearrangement links TRBV28 to TRBJ2-7, with D possibly being TRBD1 (6 bases). The origin of this receptor is a man between 35 and 55 years old with primary liver carcinoma and hepatitis B virus infection. This CDR3 reads CASRRSGTPSYEQYF. The DNA of the CDR3 is TGTGCCAGCAGGCGCTCCGGGACACCCTCCTACGAGCAGTACTTC.